Presented here are 27 T cell receptor beta chains from one specimen sequenced in a study of response to subunit inactivated influenza vaccine. TCRdb reprocessed the RT-PCR reads with MiXCR, giving one entry per CDR3 protein. The table lists under 550,000 distinct CDR3 sequences, roughly 7.6% of them singletons. Sequences were derived from PBMCs from blood, sampled around 25 months after vaccination. These receptors came from a man aged 50-75 years who received an inactivated influenza vaccine.

The table lists this clonotype with many counts. The chain employs TRBV5-1 and TRBJ2-7, with TRBD1 matching 9 bases. The germline V gene encodes CDR1 SGHRS and CDR2 YFSETQ. V trimming: 0 bases; J trimming: 0 bases; junction bases outside the gene matches: 1. CDR3 length: 15 residues. The CDR3 is CASSLVQGASYEQYF. The CDR3 nucleotides are TGCGCCAGCAGCTTGGTACAGGGGGCCTCCTACGAGCAGTACTTC.

This clonotype was detected a few times. The V call is TRBV5-1, the J call TRBJ2-3; 13 positions agree with TRBD2. The CDR3 covers 16 residues. Germline CDR1 reads SGHRS; CDR2 reads YFSETQ. V gave up 0 bases and J gave up 7 bases; unmatched junction bases: 5. The CDR3 DNA reads TGCGCCAGCAGCTTGGAAGGACTAGCGGGAGTGAATACGCAGTATTTT. This codes for CASSLEGLAGVNTQYF.

This chain uses TRBV4-3 with TRBJ1-1; D remains ambiguous. V was shortened by 0 bases and J by 1 base, with 9 bases between the two germline ends. The CDR3 length is 15 residues. CDR1 LGHNA and CDR2 YSLEER come from the germline V gene. The CDR3 spells CASSQEPVKNTEAFF. CDR3 sequence (DNA): TGCGCCAGCAGCCAAGAGCCAGTAAAGAACACTGAAGCTTTCTTT.

This clonotype occurred a few times. The J gene is TRBJ1-2, the V gene TRBV14; possibly TRBD1 for D (6 bases). The CDR3 is made up of 13 amino acids. Germline CDR1 reads SGHDN; CDR2 reads FVKESK. Trimming cost V 2 bases and J 10 bases, with 14 bases left between them. The CDR3 loop reads CASSQFLQGDYTF. DNA for the CDR3: TGTGCCAGCAGCCAATTCTTACAGGGTGACTACACCTTC.

This clonotype was counted a few times. V and J are TRBV6-5 and TRBJ2-5; 8 nucleotides line up with TRBD1. Germline trimming cut 2 bases from V and 4 bases from J; bases unmatched to any gene: 3. The CDR3 runs to 14 residues. Germline CDR1 MNHEY, CDR2 SVGAGI. The CDR3 loop reads CASSYAGGSETQYF. The CDR3 DNA reads TGTGCCAGCAGTTACGCAGGGGGCTCAGAGACCCAGTACTTC.

This chain uses TRBV5-1 with TRBJ2-5; the match to TRBD2 covers 7 bases. V trimming: 2 bases; J trimming: 3 bases; junction bases outside the gene matches: 7. The CDR3 length is 15 residues. Germline CDR1 reads SGHRS; CDR2 reads YFSETQ. This chain's CDR3 is CASSFRSGIEETQYF. The CDR3 DNA is TGCGCCAGCAGCTTTAGGAGCGGGATAGAAGAGACCCAGTACTTC.

The J gene is TRBJ2-7, the V gene TRBV19, with 8 bases matching TRBD1. This CDR3 has 15 residues. The germline CDR1 and CDR2 sequences are LNHDA and SQIVND (reference sequence). V trimming: 3 bases; J trimming: 3 bases; junction bases outside the gene matches: 7. The DNA of the CDR3 is TGTGCCAGTAGTATCGCCCGACAGGGGAGCTACGAGCAGTACTTC. Protein: CASSIARQGSYEQYF. Drawing the rest from reference TRBV19 and TRBJ2-7, the complete variable domain is DGGITQSPKYLFRKEGQNVTLSCEQNLNHDAMYWYRQDPGQGLRLIYYSQIVNDFQKGDIAEGYSVSREKKESFPLTVTSAQKNPTAFYLCASSIARQGSYEQYFGPGTRLTVT.

This clonotype showed up just a few times. V and J are TRBV30 and TRBJ2-3, with D perhaps matching TRBD1 (5 bases). V shed 5 bases and J shed 3 bases, with 15 bases lying between them. Germline V gene sequence: CDR1 GTSNPN, CDR2 SVGIG (reference sequence). The CDR3 spans 14 residues. As DNA, the CDR3 is TGTGCCTGGGGTAGGGGAAAGGGAACAGATACGCAGTATTTT. It specifies CAWGRGKGTDTQYF.

This clonotype was detected many times. The V gene is TRBV5-1, the J gene TRBJ1-4; possibly TRBD1 for D (5 bases). Trimming took 0 bases from V and 8 from J, leaving 8 bases between them. The CDR3 contains 13 residues. CDR1 and CDR2 (germline): SGHRS, YFSETQ. In DNA form, the CDR3 reads TGCGCCAGCAGCTTGGACAGGCCCGAAAAACTGTTTTTT. Residues: CASSLDRPEKLFF.

This clonotype was observed a handful of times. The J gene is TRBJ1-5, the V gene TRBV6-2 or TRBV6-3; no clear D gene. Between the trimmed V and J ends, which lost 6 bases and 3 bases, there was a span of 6 bases. Germline values: CDR1 MNHEY, CDR2 SVGEGT. The CDR3 covers 12 residues. The CDR3 DNA reads as TGTGCCAGCAGGCTCCCCAATCAGCCCCAGCATTTT. As protein: CASRLPNQPQHF.

This chain joins TRBV20-1 and TRBJ2-3; no clear D gene. Trimming shortened V by 7 bases and J by 3 bases, and 14 bases separated the two germline ends. CDR3 size: 13 residues. Germline assignment: CDR1 DFQATT and CDR2 SNEGSKA (reference sequence). In nucleotides, the CDR3 is TGCAGTGGCGTGTCAGTAGGTACAGATACGCAGTATTTT. It yields the protein CSGVSVGTDTQYF.

This clonotype was seen just once. J is TRBJ1-5 and V is TRBV24-1; TRBD1 matches at 10 bases. In germline, CDR1 is KGHDR, CDR2 SFDVKD. V lost 7 bases and J lost 2; bases outside the gene matches: 4. The CDR3 extends over 15 amino acids. The CDR3 DNA follows: TGTGCCACCAGCCACGGACAGGGGGGCAATCAGCCCCAGCATTTT. As protein: CATSHGQGGNQPQHF.

This clonotype has only a few counts. The chain links TRBV24-1 to TRBJ2-1, with 13 bases lining up with TRBD2. J gave up 8 bases and V 3 bases, and 12 bases lay outside the gene matches. Germline V gene lookup returns CDR1 KGHDR and CDR2 SFDVKD. This CDR3 is 18 amino acids long. CDR3 coding DNA: TGTGCCACCAGTGATCCTATGCGACTAGCGGGAGGTTTGTATGAGCAGTTCTTC. Translating it yields CATSDPMRLAGGLYEQFF.

The V and J genes are TRBV21-1 and TRBJ2-7; no check of the table's D call, TRBD1, against the DNA was made. TRBV21-1 corresponds to a pseudogene. CDR3 length: 14 amino acids. This CDR3 reads CAASKGAGSYEQYF. Here the CDR3 DNA reads TGTGCCGCCTCCAAAGGGGCAGGCTCCTACGAGCAGTACTTC.

This chain connects TRBV13 to TRBJ1-2; tentatively, D is TRBD1 (5 bases). CDR3 size: 13 residues. The germline gives CDR1 PRHDT, CDR2 FYEKMQ (reference sequence). Deletions cut 2 bases from V and 10 bases from J, with 14 bases between. CDR3 in DNA: TGTGCCAGCAGCTTACGGGCTGCAGGGTACTACACCTTC. It is translated as CASSLRAAGYYTF.

This rearrangement joins TRBV12-3 or TRBV12-4 to TRBJ2-7; TRBD1 agrees at 9 bases. Trimming at V came to 3 bases and at J to 3 bases, leaving 3 bases not matched to a gene. CDR3 length: 14 amino acids. This CDR3 is CASSFMGQGYEQYF. CDR3 DNA: TGTGCCAGCAGTTTTATGGGACAGGGCTACGAGCAGTACTTC.

The CDR3 DNA reads TGTGCCAGCTCACCACCGGTCCGGTCCTACGAGCAGTACTTC. Amino acid sequence: CASSPPVRSYEQYF. The chain recombines TRBV18 with TRBJ2-7; D is ambiguous. V lost 0 bases and J lost 1, with 7 bases in between. This CDR3 comprises 14 residues. Per germline, CDR1 KGHSH and CDR2 LQKENI.

Many counts were recorded for this clonotype. This chain links TRBV5-1 with TRBJ1-6, with D unclear. V dropped 0 bases and J dropped 1 base, with 14 bases sitting between them. This CDR3 is built from 18 residues. The V gene's germline CDR1 is SGHRS and CDR2 YFSETQ. The CDR3 is CASSLEASRGSYNSPLHF. CDR3 bases: TGCGCCAGCAGCTTGGAGGCGTCCAGAGGTTCCTATAATTCACCCCTCCACTTT.

This clonotype was recorded a few times. The rearrangement uses TRBV5-5 and TRBJ2-3; 12 bases line up with TRBD2. Germline CDR1 is SGHKS and CDR2 is YYEKEE (reference sequence). The CDR3 length is 16 residues. The junction had 4 bases not matched to a gene; V was cut back by 3 bases and J by 2 bases. DNA of the CDR3: TGTGCCAGCAGCTATGCTAGCGGGGGGGCCACAGATACGCAGTATTTT. Its translation: CASSYASGGATDTQYF.

This clonotype has just a few counts. The V gene is TRBV7-2, the J gene TRBJ2-5; TRBD2 matches at 7 bases. V lost 5 bases and J lost 1; bases outside the gene matches: 7. CDR3 length equals 15 residues. Germline assignment: CDR1 SGHTA and CDR2 FQGNSA. CDR3 loop: CASSPSIAGQETQYF. CDR3 DNA: TGTGCCAGCAGCCCCTCGATAGCGGGCCAAGAGACCCAGTACTTC. Supplemented by reference TRBV7-2 and TRBJ2-5, the full variable domain reads GAGVSQSPSNKVTEKGKDVELRCDPISGHTALYWYRQSLGQGLEFLIYFQGNSAPDKSGLPSDRFSAERTGGSVSTLTIQRTQQEDSAVYLCASSPSIAGQETQYFGPGTRLLVL.

The chain is built from TRBV7-8 and TRBJ1-4; 7 bases line up with TRBD1. The CDR3 consists of 15 residues. Germline lookup yields CDR1 SGHVS and CDR2 FQNEAQ. With 5 bases clipped from V and 5 bases from J, the junction kept 8 bases outside the gene matches. Here the CDR3 DNA reads TGTGCCAGCAGCGCCCACAGGGGTCCGAATGAAAAACTGTTTTTT. Amino acids: CASSAHRGPNEKLFF. Complete variable domain (other parts from reference TRBV7-8 and TRBJ1-4): GAGVSQSPRYKVAKRGQDVALRCDPISGHVSLFWYQQALGQGPEFLTYFQNEAQLDKSGLPSDRFFAERPEGSVSTLKIQRTQQEDSAVYLCASSAHRGPNEKLFFGSGTQLSVL.

The chain employs TRBV7-9 and TRBJ1-1, with D maybe TRBD1 (5 bases). This CDR3 spans 14 amino acids. Trimming pared 5 bases from V and 4 bases from J, leaving 14 bases between. The germline gives CDR1 SEHNR, CDR2 FQNEAQ (reference sequence). In nucleotides, the CDR3 is TGTGCCAGCAGCCCCGCGGGGGTGAGCACTGAAGCTTTCTTT. Amino acids: CASSPAGVSTEAFF.

The V gene is TRBV12-3 or TRBV12-4, the J gene TRBJ1-4, with 7 bases that match TRBD1. V lost 6 bases and J lost 7; bases outside the gene matches: 8. The CDR3 is made up of 14 amino acids. The CDR3 region has the DNA TGTGCCAGCAGCCCGGGACAGCTACGTGAAAAACTGTTTTTT. Its protein product is CASSPGQLREKLFF.

V gene TRBV6-1 combines with J gene TRBJ2-5, with 7 nucleotides matching TRBD1. Germline CDR1 is MNHNS and CDR2 is SASEGT. The CDR3 extends over 15 amino acids. V trimming: 5 bases; J trimming: 2 bases; junction bases outside the gene matches: 8. CDR3 nucleotide sequence: TGTGCCAGCAGTACGACAGGGAAGGGGCAAGAGACCCAGTACTTC. Protein product: CASSTTGKGQETQYF.

This clonotype was recorded a few times. The chain carries TRBV20-1 and TRBJ2-3; 9 bases map to TRBD2. Germline V gives CDR1 DFQATT, CDR2 SNEGSKA (reference sequence). This CDR3 has 17 residues. V lost 2 bases and J lost 3; bases outside the gene matches: 12. The CDR3 nucleotides read TGCAGTGCTAGAATCGCGGGGGGGCATAGGAGTACAGATACGCAGTATTTT. Its protein is CSARIAGGHRSTDTQYF.

V gene TRBV9 combines with J gene TRBJ1-3; tentatively, D is TRBD1 (6 bases). This CDR3 spans 18 amino acids. From germline, CDR1 is SGDLS and CDR2 YYNGEE. Trimming shortened V by 0 bases and J by 1 base, and 17 bases separated the two germline ends. CDR3 in amino acids: CASSVGVGGRGSGNTIYF. DNA for the CDR3: TGTGCCAGCAGCGTAGGGGTCGGGGGCAGAGGGTCTGGAAACACCATATATTTT.

The chain couples TRBV10-3 to TRBJ1-6; no clear D. Germline lookup yields CDR1 ENHRY and CDR2 SYGVKD. The CDR3 is 13 residues long. The V end lost 1 base, the J end lost 6 bases, and 4 bases lay between the germline ends. The CDR3 region is CAISELINSPLHF. As DNA, the CDR3 is TGTGCCATCAGTGAGTTAATTAATTCACCCCTCCACTTT.